The rows below give T cell receptor beta chains drawn from one sample of a study of cytomegalovirus exposure and HLA in healthy donors. Sequencing used immunoSEQ multiplex PCR; TCRdb keeps in-frame clones, though not all of them. The listing records 140,000 to 150,000 clones. Sequences were obtained from PBMCs. Receptors originate from a male donor in good health and CMV-seronegative. The conserved cysteine and the conserved F or W are not part of the CDR3 here.

v_call: TRBV12-2; j_call: TRBJ2-7; cdr3_aa: ASRPPSGTGACEQY
v_call: TRBV4-1; j_call: TRBJ2-1; cdr3_aa: ASSQGTGLAHEQF
v_call: TRBV10-3; j_call: TRBJ1-1; cdr3_aa: AISEGSGTEAF
v_call: TRBV15; j_call: TRBJ2-5; cdr3_aa: ATSRDRGQETQY
v_call: TRBV19; j_call: TRBJ2-2; cdr3_aa: ASSIGGGLGTGELF
v_call: TRBV6-1; j_call: TRBJ2-1; cdr3_aa: ASTKGTNTYNEQF
v_call: TRBV7-2; j_call: TRBJ1-2; cdr3_aa: ASSPGGIVNYGYT
v_call: TRBV7-7; j_call: TRBJ2-5; cdr3_aa: ASSLGSSGEETQY
v_call: TRBV6-7; j_call: TRBJ2-4; cdr3_aa: ASSYEDGDSLAKNIQY
v_call: TRBV10-3; j_call: TRBJ2-7; cdr3_aa: AIYDRGSGRPGEQY
v_call: TRBV5-1; j_call: TRBJ2-1; cdr3_aa: ASNSGGSENEQF
v_call: TRBV25-1; j_call: TRBJ2-7; cdr3_aa: ASSHSGSGNEQY
v_call: TRBV4-3; j_call: TRBJ2-7; cdr3_aa: ASSQDLSYSYEQY